This T cell receptor (beta chain) is from a study of T cell repertoires in aging, cancer and after chemotherapy. At the level of the study: Healthy donor repertoires were recorded over several months to years and showed clear clonal overlap. Overall study results and limits: In cancer patients, declining TCR diversity with age involved lost richness and lost evenness.

The template was genomic DNA from peripheral blood, not RNA. As for this clonotype: Its target is not known.

The J segment lost 4 bases and the V segment lost 4 bases, leaving 3 bases of the junction unmatched. CDR3 length: 15 amino acids. Germline loops: CDR1 MNHEY, CDR2 SMNVEV (reference sequence). Rearranged V-D-J TRB sequences were amplified with a mixed TRB-A/B primer pool. TCRdb re-analysed the multiplex PCR reads in MiXCR, keeping a single row per CDR3 protein. The sample contains fewer than 20,000 distinct CDR3 sequences, about 50% of which appear only once. Sequencing input: blood. This receptor was obtained from a human donor in good health. The chain uses TRBV27 and TRBJ1-3; 11 bases map to TRBD1. The CDR3 nucleotides read TGTGCCAGCAGTTCGGGGGACAGGGGGGGAAACACCATATATTTT. Translation: CASSSGDRGGNTIYF.